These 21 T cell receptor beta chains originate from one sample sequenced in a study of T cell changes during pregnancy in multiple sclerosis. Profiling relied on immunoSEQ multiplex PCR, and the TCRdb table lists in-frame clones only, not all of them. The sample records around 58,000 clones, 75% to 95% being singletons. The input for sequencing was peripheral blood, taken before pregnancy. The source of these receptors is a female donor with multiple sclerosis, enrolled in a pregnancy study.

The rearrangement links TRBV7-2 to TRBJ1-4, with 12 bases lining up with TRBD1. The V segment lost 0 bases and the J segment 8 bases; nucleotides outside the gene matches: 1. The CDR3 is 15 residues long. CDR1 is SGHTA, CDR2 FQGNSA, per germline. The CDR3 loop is CASSLAGTGGEKLFF. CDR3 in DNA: TGTGCCAGCAGCTTAGCCGGGACAGGGGGCGAAAAACTGTTTTTT.

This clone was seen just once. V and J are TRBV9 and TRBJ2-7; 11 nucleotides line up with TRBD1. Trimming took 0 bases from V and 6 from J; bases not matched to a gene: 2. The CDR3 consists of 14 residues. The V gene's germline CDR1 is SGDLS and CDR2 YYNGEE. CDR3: CASSVVGQGGEQYF. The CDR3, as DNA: TGTGCCAGCAGCGTAGTGGGACAGGGGGGCGAGCAGTACTTC.

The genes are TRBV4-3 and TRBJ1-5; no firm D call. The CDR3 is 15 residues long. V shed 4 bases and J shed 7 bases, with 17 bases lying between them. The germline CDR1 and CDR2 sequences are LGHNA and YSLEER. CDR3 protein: CASSLTLRAEQPQHF. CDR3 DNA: TGCGCCAGCAGCCTCACCTTGCGGGCGGAGCAGCCCCAGCATTTT.

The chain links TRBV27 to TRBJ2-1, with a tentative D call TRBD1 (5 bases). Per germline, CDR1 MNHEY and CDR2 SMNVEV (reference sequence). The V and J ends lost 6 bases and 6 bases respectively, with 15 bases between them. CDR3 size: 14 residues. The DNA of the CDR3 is TGTGCCAGCAGCCAAACACAGGTTTCCAATGAGCAGTTCTTC. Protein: CASSQTQVSNEQFF.

CDR3 in DNA: TGTGCCAGCAGCTTACCCACACCAGCCAAAAACATTCAGTACTTC. Amino acid sequence: CASSLPTPAKNIQYF. This chain joins TRBV7-8 and TRBJ2-4, with no clear D. Germline values: CDR1 SGHVS, CDR2 FQNEAQ. The CDR3 extends over 15 amino acids. Trimming took off 2 bases at V and 0 bases at J, with 8 bases between the two ends.

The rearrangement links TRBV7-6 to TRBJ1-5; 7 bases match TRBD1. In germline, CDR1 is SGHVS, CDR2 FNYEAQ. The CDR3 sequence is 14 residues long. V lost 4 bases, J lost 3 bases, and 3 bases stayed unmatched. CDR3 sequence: CASSSTGTNQPQHF. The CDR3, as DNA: TGTGCCAGCAGCTCGACAGGGACCAATCAGCCCCAGCATTTT.

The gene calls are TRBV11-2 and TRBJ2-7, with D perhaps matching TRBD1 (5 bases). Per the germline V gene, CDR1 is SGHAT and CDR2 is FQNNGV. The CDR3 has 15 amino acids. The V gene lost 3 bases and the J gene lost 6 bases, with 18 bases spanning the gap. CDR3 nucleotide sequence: TGTGCCAGCAGCTTTAATTCAGGGTCCTTCGGCGAGCAGTACTTC. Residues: CASSFNSGSFGEQYF. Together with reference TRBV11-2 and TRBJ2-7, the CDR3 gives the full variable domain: EAGVAQSPRYKIIEKRQSVAFWCNPISGHATLYWYQQILGQGPKLLIQFQNNGVVDDSQLPKDRFSAERLKGVDSTLKIQPAKLEDSAVYLCASSFNSGSFGEQYFGPGTRLTVT.

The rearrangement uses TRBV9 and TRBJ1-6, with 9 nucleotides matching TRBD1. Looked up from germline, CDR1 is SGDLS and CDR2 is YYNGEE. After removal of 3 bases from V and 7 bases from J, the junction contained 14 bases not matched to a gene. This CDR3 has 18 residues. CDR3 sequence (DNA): TGTGCCAGCAGCGCCCCAAGTGCACAGGGGGCGAAAAATTCACCCCTCCACTTT. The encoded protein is CASSAPSAQGAKNSPLHF.

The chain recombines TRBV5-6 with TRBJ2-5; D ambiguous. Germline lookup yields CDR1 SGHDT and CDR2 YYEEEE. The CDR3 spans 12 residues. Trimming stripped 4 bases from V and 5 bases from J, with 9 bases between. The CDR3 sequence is CASSGRAETQYF. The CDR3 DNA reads TGTGCCAGCAGCGGTCGAGCGGAGACCCAGTACTTC.

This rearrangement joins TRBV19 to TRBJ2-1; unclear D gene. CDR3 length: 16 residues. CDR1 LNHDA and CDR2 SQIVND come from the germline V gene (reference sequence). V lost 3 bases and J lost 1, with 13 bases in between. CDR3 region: CASSIGQAISYNEQFF. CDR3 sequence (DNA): TGTGCCAGTAGTATTGGTCAGGCGATATCCTACAATGAGCAGTTCTTC.

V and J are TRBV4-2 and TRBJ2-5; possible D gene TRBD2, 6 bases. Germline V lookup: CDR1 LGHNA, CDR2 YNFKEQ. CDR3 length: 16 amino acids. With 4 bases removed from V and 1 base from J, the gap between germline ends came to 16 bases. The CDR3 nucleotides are TGTGCCAGCAGCCCCACTGGGTGGGGACTCCAAGAGACCCAGTACTTC. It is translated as CASSPTGWGLQETQYF.

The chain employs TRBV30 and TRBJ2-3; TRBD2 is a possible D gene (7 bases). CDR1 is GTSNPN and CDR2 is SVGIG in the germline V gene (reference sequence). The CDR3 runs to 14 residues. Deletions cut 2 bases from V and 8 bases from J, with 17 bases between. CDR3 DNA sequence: TGTGCCTGGAGTATAGGCGGGGGCCTCGGTACGCAGTATTTT. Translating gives CAWSIGGGLGTQYF.

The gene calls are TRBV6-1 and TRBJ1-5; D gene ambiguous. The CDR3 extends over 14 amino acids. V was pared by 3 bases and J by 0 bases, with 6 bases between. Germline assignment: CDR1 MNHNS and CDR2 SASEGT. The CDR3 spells CASSEAVSNQPQHF. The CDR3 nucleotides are TGTGCCAGCAGTGAGGCGGTTAGCAATCAGCCCCAGCATTTT.

CDR3 sequence (DNA): TGTGCCAGTAGACCCAGTATCCAAGAGACCCAGTACTTC. It specifies CASRPSIQETQYF. V and J are TRBV19 and TRBJ2-5, with D unresolved. Germline V gives CDR1 LNHDA, CDR2 SQIVND (reference sequence). V was trimmed by 6 bases and J by 1 base, leaving 9 bases between them. The length of the CDR3 is 13 residues.

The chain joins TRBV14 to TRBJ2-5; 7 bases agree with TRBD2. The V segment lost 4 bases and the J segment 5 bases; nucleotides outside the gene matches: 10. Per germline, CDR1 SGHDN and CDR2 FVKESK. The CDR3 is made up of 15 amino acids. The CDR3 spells CASSLRTRRVETQYF. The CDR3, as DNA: TGTGCCAGCAGCCTCCGGACTAGGCGTGTCGAGACCCAGTACTTC.

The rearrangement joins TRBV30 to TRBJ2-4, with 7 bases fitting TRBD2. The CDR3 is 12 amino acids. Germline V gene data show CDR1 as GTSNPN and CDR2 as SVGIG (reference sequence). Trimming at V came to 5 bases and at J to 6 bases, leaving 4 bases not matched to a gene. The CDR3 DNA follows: TGTGCCTGGTCGGGGGGTAGAAACATTCAGTACTTC. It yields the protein CAWSGGRNIQYF. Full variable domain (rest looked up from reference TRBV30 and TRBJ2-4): SQTIHQWPATLVQPVGSPLSLECTVEGTSNPNLYWYRQAAGRGLQLLFYSVGIGQISSEVPQNLSASRPQDRQFILSSKKLLLSDSGFYLCAWSGGRNIQYFGAGTRLSVL.

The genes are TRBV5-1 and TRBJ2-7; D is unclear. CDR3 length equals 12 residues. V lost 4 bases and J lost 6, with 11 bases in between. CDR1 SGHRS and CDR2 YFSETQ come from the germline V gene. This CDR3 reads CASSAEVAEQYF. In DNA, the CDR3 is TGCGCCAGCAGCGCCGAGGTTGCCGAGCAGTACTTC.

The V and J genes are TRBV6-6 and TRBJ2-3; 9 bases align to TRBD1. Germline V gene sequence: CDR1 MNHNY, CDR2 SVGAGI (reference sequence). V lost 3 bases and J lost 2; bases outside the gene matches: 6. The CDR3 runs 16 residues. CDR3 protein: CASSYRTGGITDTQYF. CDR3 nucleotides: TGTGCCAGCAGTTATCGAACAGGGGGCATCACAGATACGCAGTATTTT.

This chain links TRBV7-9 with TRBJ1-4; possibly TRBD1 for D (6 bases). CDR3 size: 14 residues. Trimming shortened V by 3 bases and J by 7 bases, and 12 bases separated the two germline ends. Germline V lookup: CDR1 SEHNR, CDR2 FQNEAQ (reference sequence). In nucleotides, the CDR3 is TGTGCCAGCAGCTTCGCCGGGACAACTGAAAAACTGTTTTTT. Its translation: CASSFAGTTEKLFF.

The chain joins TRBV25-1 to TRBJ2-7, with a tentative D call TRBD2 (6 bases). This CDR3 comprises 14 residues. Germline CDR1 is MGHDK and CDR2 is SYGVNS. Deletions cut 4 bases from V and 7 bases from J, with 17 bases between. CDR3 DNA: TGTGCCAGCAGTGGCGGGACGGCGACGCGGGAGCAGTACTTC. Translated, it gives CASSGGTATREQYF.

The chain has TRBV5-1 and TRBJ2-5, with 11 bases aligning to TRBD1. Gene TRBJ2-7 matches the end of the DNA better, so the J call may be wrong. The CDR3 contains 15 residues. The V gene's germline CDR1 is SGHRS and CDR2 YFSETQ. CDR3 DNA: TGCGCCAGCAGGAGACGGACAGGGGGCGTTTACGAGCAGTACTTC. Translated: CASRRRTGGVYEQYF.